Shown below are 5 T cell receptor beta chains from a single sample sequenced in a study of tissue T cells after allogeneic stem cell transplantation. Time point given: mouse harvest day 14 after allogeneic transplant. Mouse grafts combined 10^7 T-cell-depleted bone marrow cells with 10^6 splenic CD5+ T cells. Clones were sequenced by immunoSEQ multiplex PCR, and TCRdb holds only the in-frame ones, with some missing. Of 4,500 to 6,000 clones listed, less than 55% are singletons. Material for sequencing was gut tissue. Receptor source: a female BALB/c mouse given C57BL/6 T cells with graft-versus-host disease after an allogeneic hematopoietic cell transplant.

This clone turned up a few times. Mouse gene names apply. Read sequence stops 1 residue before the CDR3 end, and the germline J gene provides the missing end. This chain uses TRBV16 with TRBJ2-3; 9 bases map to TRBD2. Germline CDR1 and CDR2: SGHSA and FRNQAP. The CDR3 length is 16 residues. The V segment lost 4 bases and the J segment 1 base; nucleotides outside the gene matches: 6. CDR3: CASSSNGGAGAETLYF. Incomplete CDR3 DNA: TGTGCAAGCAGCTCTAATGGGGGGGCCGGTGCAGAAACGCTGTAT.

For this clone: Gene names and germline refer to mouse. The read terminates 1 residue before the CDR3 end, so the remaining end is supplied by the germline J gene. This sequence joins TRBV3 and TRBJ2-3; 11 nucleotides agree with TRBD2. After removal of 2 bases from V and 1 base from J, the junction contained 2 bases not matched to a gene. Germline values: CDR1 SNHLY, CDR2 FYNGKV (reference sequence). The CDR3 length is 16 residues. The CDR3 protein is CASSLRLGGGAETLYF. CDR3 DNA, as far as it was read: TGTGCCAGCAGCTTACGACTGGGGGGGGGTGCAGAAACGCTGTAT. The full variable domain, rest sourced from reference TRBV3 and TRBJ2-3, is GPKVLQIPSHQIIDMGQMVTLNCDPVSNHLYFYWYKQILGQQMEFLVNFYNGKVMEKSKLFKDQFSVERPDGSYFTLKIQPTALEDSAVYFCASSLRLGGGAETLYFGSGTRLTVL.

This clone was picked up a small number of times. Any gene name here is a mouse gene name. The sequence runs out 1 residue before the end of the CDR3; the remainder is reconstructed from the germline J gene. The gene calls are TRBV26 and TRBJ2-2; D gene unclear. CDR1 is KGHPV and CDR2 is FQNQEV in the germline V gene (reference sequence). V gave up 4 bases and J gave up 2 bases, with 5 bases separating them. This CDR3 has 13 residues. The sequenced part of the CDR3 DNA is TGTGCCAGCAGTCGGCAGAACACCGGGCAGCTCTAC. It translates to CASSRQNTGQLY. The whole CDR3 sequence is CASSRQNTGQLYF.

This clone was recorded a few times. Genes and germline are mouse. The read ends 1 residue shy of where the CDR3 ends; the end is completed using the germline J gene. This sequence joins TRBV19 and TRBJ1-1; D remains unclear. Germline CDR1 FNHDT, CDR2 SITEND (reference sequence). The CDR3 runs to 16 residues. V lost 2 bases, J lost 1 base, and 15 bases lay in between. The CDR3: CASSITRTGGNTEVFF. CDR3 DNA (partial): TGTGCCAGCAGTATCACCCGGACGGGAGGGAACACAGAAGTCTTC.

This clone was seen more than once but under ten times. The genes and germline here are from mouse. The read is 1 residue too short to cover the CDR3 end, so that end is filled in from the germline J gene. The rearrangement uses TRBV26 and TRBJ2-4, with D tentatively TRBD1 (6 bases). Germline values: CDR1 KGHPV, CDR2 FQNQEV (reference sequence). This CDR3 region has 16 residues. V gave up 2 bases and J gave up 1 base, with 13 bases separating them. The CDR3 DNA, read in part, is TGTGCCAGCAGTCTGCACAGGGCGGGAGGTCAAAACACCTTGTAC. This gives the protein CASSLHRAGGQNTLY. The CDR3, in full, reads CASSLHRAGGQNTLYF.